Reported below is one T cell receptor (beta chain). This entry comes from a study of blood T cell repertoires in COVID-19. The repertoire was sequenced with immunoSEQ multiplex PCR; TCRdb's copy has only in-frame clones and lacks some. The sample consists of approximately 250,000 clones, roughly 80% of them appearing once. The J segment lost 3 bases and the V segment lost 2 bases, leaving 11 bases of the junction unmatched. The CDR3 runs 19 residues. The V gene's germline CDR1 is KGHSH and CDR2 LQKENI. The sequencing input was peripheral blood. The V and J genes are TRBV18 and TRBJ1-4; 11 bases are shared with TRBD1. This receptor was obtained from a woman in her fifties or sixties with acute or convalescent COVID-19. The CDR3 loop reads CASSPFWTGGAWANEKLFF. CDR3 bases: TGTGCCAGCTCACCATTCTGGACAGGGGGCGCCTGGGCTAATGAAAAACTGTTTTTT.